This T cell receptor beta chain was profiled in a study of T cell repertoires in cytomegalovirus infection. Study-wide background: Matching HLA type, along with CMV infection, was indicated by public TCR beta signatures.

Study-wide points: Frequencies of public TCR beta families were cumulated, and this identified carriers of CMV plus the relevant HLA. The ex vivo response was dominated by HLA-C-restricted CMV-specific TCR beta clonotypes.

This clonotype was counted only a few times. The antigen is not known. J was trimmed by 4 bases and V by 4 bases; bases with no gene match: 8. The CDR3 contains 17 residues. The germline V gene has CDR1 SEHNR and CDR2 FQNEAQ (reference sequence). TCRdb called the reads again in MiXCR, with one record for every CDR3 protein. Seen here are about 310,000 distinct CDR3 sequences, 20% to 25% observed once, and the top ten hold about an eighth. The sample here was cultured PBMCs, taken from culture after CMV antigen stimulation. The clonotype originates from a human donor in good health (CMV status not recorded). Some clones in this sample may be carry-over from other donors' samples. The gene calls are TRBV7-9 and TRBJ2-2; 11 nucleotides match TRBD1. The CDR3 bases are TGTGCCAGCAGCTCCCGGGACAGGGGGTCGGGCACCGGGGAGCTGTTTTTT. Its protein product is CASSSRDRGSGTGELFF. Drawing the rest from reference TRBV7-9 and TRBJ2-2, the complete variable domain is DTGVSQNPRHKITKRGQNVTFRCDPISEHNRLYWYRQTLGQGPEFLTYFQNEAQLEKSRLLSDRFSAERPKGSFSTLEIQRTEQGDSAMYLCASSSRDRGSGTGELFFGEGSRLTVL.